Listed below are T cell receptor beta chains from one sample, sequenced in a study of blood T cell repertoires in COVID-19. The table came from immunoSEQ multiplex PCR; TCRdb's copy has only in-frame clones and leaves some out. The sample contains 150,000 to 200,000 clones, approximately 86% of which appear only once. Input material: peripheral blood. These receptors came from a man aged 18 to 30 with acute or convalescent COVID-19. The CDR3 runs from the conserved cysteine through the conserved F or W. A D gene is named only where the DNA matches it firmly. Rows may omit the clone size; those that give it use once, few, many or a size class.

d_call: NA; v_call: TRBV6-5; j_call: TRBJ1-1; clone_size: few; cdr3_aa: CASSRGTANTEAFF; cdr3_nt: TGTGCCAGCTCCAGGGGAACAGCGAACACTGAAGCTTTCTTT
d_call: NA; v_call: TRBV18; j_call: TRBJ1-2; clone_size: NA; cdr3_aa: CASSPSGQTNYGYTF; cdr3_nt: TGTGCCAGCTCACCTTCAGGACAGACCAACTATGGCTACACCTTC
d_call: TRBD2; v_call: TRBV18; j_call: TRBJ2-5; clone_size: NA; cdr3_aa: CASSPAGGKETQYF; cdr3_nt: TGTGCCAGCTCACCAGCGGGGGGTAAAGAGACCCAGTACTTC
d_call: TRBD1; v_call: TRBV6-4; j_call: TRBJ1-1; clone_size: few; cdr3_aa: CASSDGTGSTEAFF; cdr3_nt: TGTGCCAGCAGTGACGGGACAGGGTCAACGGAAGCTTTCTTT
d_call: NA; v_call: TRBV6-1; j_call: TRBJ1-1; clone_size: few; cdr3_aa: CASSALAGVANTEAFF; cdr3_nt: TGTGCCAGCAGTGCCCTAGCGGGGGTGGCGAACACTGAAGCTTTCTTT
d_call: TRBD1; v_call: TRBV19; j_call: TRBJ1-1; clone_size: NA; cdr3_aa: CASSPGQGTNTEAFF; cdr3_nt: TGTGCCAGTAGTCCCGGACAGGGGACGAACACTGAAGCTTTCTTT
d_call: NA; v_call: TRBV4-1; j_call: TRBJ2-2; clone_size: once; cdr3_aa: CASSQDVGDTGELFF; cdr3_nt: TGCGCCAGCAGCCAAGATGTGGGAGACACCGGGGAGCTGTTTTTT
d_call: NA; v_call: TRBV10-3; j_call: TRBJ2-5; clone_size: NA; cdr3_aa: CAISDLGARETQYF; cdr3_nt: TGTGCCATCAGTGATCTAGGGGCCCGGGAGACCCAGTACTTC
d_call: TRBD2; v_call: TRBV4-1; j_call: TRBJ2-1; clone_size: NA; cdr3_aa: CASSQPLAGALWEQFF; cdr3_nt: TGCGCCAGCAGCCAACCACTAGCGGGGGCCCTCTGGGAGCAGTTCTTC
d_call: TRBD1; v_call: TRBV29-1; j_call: TRBJ1-4; clone_size: NA; cdr3_aa: CSVARPGQGPEKLFF; cdr3_nt: TGCAGCGTCGCACGACCGGGACAGGGTCCCGAAAAACTGTTTTTT
d_call: NA; v_call: TRBV2; j_call: TRBJ2-3; clone_size: NA; cdr3_aa: CASNLQGELTADTQYF; cdr3_nt: TGTGCCAGCAACCTACAGGGCGAATTGACCGCAGATACGCAGTATTTT
d_call: NA; v_call: TRBV9; j_call: TRBJ1-5; clone_size: NA; cdr3_aa: CASSAGGASGGQPQHF; cdr3_nt: TGTGCCAGCAGCGCTGGGGGGGCCTCAGGCGGTCAGCCCCAGCATTTT
d_call: NA; v_call: TRBV5-4; j_call: TRBJ2-2; clone_size: NA; cdr3_aa: CAYSGAAGELFF; cdr3_nt: TGTGCCTACAGTGGAGCGGCCGGGGAGCTGTTTTTT
d_call: NA; v_call: TRBV7-8; j_call: TRBJ1-2; clone_size: NA; cdr3_aa: CASSGGQFYGYTF; cdr3_nt: TGTGCCAGCAGCGGAGGACAGTTTTATGGCTACACCTTC
d_call: NA; v_call: TRBV6-5; j_call: TRBJ1-1; clone_size: NA; cdr3_aa: CASSSSRGTEAFF; cdr3_nt: TGTGCCAGCAGTTCATCCAGGGGTACTGAAGCTTTCTTT
d_call: NA; v_call: TRBV7-9; j_call: TRBJ1-6; clone_size: NA; cdr3_aa: CASSLASGNRRNSPLHF; cdr3_nt: TGTGCCAGCAGCTTAGCTTCGGGGAACAGAAGAAATTCACCCCTCCACTTT
d_call: NA; v_call: TRBV5-4; j_call: TRBJ1-6; clone_size: once; cdr3_aa: CASSSYHRDNSPLHF; cdr3_nt: TGTGCCAGCAGCTCCTATCACAGAGATAATTCACCCCTCCACTTT
d_call: NA; v_call: TRBV7-9; j_call: TRBJ1-4; clone_size: NA; cdr3_aa: CASSLGQAHEKLFF; cdr3_nt: TGTGCCAGCAGCTTAGGGCAGGCCCATGAAAAACTGTTTTTT
d_call: NA; v_call: TRBV21-1; j_call: TRBJ2-5; clone_size: once; cdr3_aa: CASSKAGRGGLWETQYF; cdr3_nt: TGTGCCAGCAGCAAAGCAGGGCGGGGGGGCCTTTGGGAGACCCAGTACTTC
d_call: NA; v_call: TRBV7-6; j_call: TRBJ1-1; clone_size: NA; cdr3_aa: CASSAGSVENTEAFF; cdr3_nt: TGTGCCAGCAGCGCAGGTTCGGTTGAGAACACTGAAGCTTTCTTT
d_call: TRBD1; v_call: TRBV19; j_call: TRBJ2-2; clone_size: NA; cdr3_aa: CASSIGQGATGELFF; cdr3_nt: TGTGCCAGTAGTATAGGACAGGGGGCCACCGGGGAGCTGTTTTTT
d_call: NA; v_call: TRBV5-1; j_call: TRBJ1-2; clone_size: NA; cdr3_aa: CASSLATSDYGYTF; cdr3_nt: TGCGCCAGCAGCTTGGCCACTTCGGACTATGGCTACACCTTC
d_call: NA; v_call: TRBV7-3; j_call: TRBJ1-1; clone_size: NA; cdr3_aa: CASSLTAATEAFF; cdr3_nt: TGTGCCAGCAGCTTAACGGCTGCCACTGAAGCTTTCTTT
d_call: TRBD1; v_call: TRBV7-2; j_call: TRBJ2-2; clone_size: NA; cdr3_aa: CASSPTGQGNTGELFF; cdr3_nt: TGTGCCAGCAGCCCCACCGGACAGGGGAACACCGGGGAGCTGTTTTTT
d_call: TRBD2; v_call: TRBV9; j_call: TRBJ2-5; clone_size: NA; cdr3_aa: CASSSRTSGSQETQYF; cdr3_nt: TGTGCCAGCAGCAGCCGGACTAGCGGGTCCCAAGAGACCCAGTACTTC
d_call: NA; v_call: TRBV19; j_call: TRBJ1-6; clone_size: once; cdr3_aa: CASSIFTSSYNSPLHF; cdr3_nt: TGTGCCAGTAGTATATTTACGAGCTCCTATAATTCACCCCTCCACTTT
d_call: NA; v_call: TRBV9; j_call: TRBJ1-2; clone_size: NA; cdr3_aa: CASSVRDYGYTF; cdr3_nt: TGTGCCAGCAGCGTCCGGGACTATGGCTACACCTTC
d_call: TRBD1; v_call: TRBV28; j_call: TRBJ2-4; clone_size: NA; cdr3_aa: CASSVKNRQGAKNIQYF; cdr3_nt: TGTGCCAGCAGTGTGAAAAACCGACAGGGGGCCAAAAACATTCAGTACTTC
d_call: NA; v_call: TRBV30; j_call: TRBJ1-3; clone_size: NA; cdr3_aa: CAWSPAGNTIYF; cdr3_nt: TGTGCCTGGAGTCCAGCTGGAAACACCATATATTTT
d_call: TRBD1; v_call: TRBV19; j_call: TRBJ2-7; clone_size: once; cdr3_aa: CASSTTGSSYEQYF; cdr3_nt: TGTGCCAGTAGTACGACAGGGAGCTCCTACGAGCAGTACTTC
d_call: NA; v_call: TRBV5-1; j_call: TRBJ1-4; clone_size: few; cdr3_aa: CASSLDGRGSNEKLFF; cdr3_nt: TGCGCCAGCAGCTTGGATGGAAGGGGGTCTAATGAAAAACTGTTTTTT
d_call: TRBD1; v_call: TRBV29-1; j_call: TRBJ1-1; clone_size: NA; cdr3_aa: CSVGGRGSANTEAFF; cdr3_nt: TGCAGCGTTGGAGGCAGGGGGAGTGCGAACACTGAAGCTTTCTTT
d_call: TRBD1; v_call: TRBV28; j_call: TRBJ1-5; clone_size: once; cdr3_aa: CASSSTGQGGQPQHF; cdr3_nt: TGTGCCAGCAGTTCTACGGGACAGGGGGGTCAGCCCCAGCATTTT
d_call: NA; v_call: TRBV7-2; j_call: TRBJ1-5; clone_size: NA; cdr3_aa: CASSLSYRAPSNQPQHF; cdr3_nt: TGTGCCAGCAGCTTGTCGTACAGGGCTCCTAGCAATCAGCCCCAGCATTTT
d_call: NA; v_call: TRBV9; j_call: TRBJ1-2; clone_size: NA; cdr3_aa: CASSVEGDYTF; cdr3_nt: TGTGCCAGCAGCGTAGAAGGGGACTACACCTTC
d_call: NA; v_call: TRBV28; j_call: TRBJ1-2; clone_size: NA; cdr3_aa: CASSLTRGIGGYTF; cdr3_nt: TGTGCCAGCAGTTTAACCCGGGGTATAGGCGGCTACACCTTC
d_call: TRBD1; v_call: TRBV6-5; j_call: TRBJ2-7; clone_size: NA; cdr3_aa: CASSRQGGSSYEQYF; cdr3_nt: TGTGCCAGCAGCCGACAGGGGGGAAGCTCCTACGAGCAGTACTTC
d_call: NA; v_call: TRBV7-6; j_call: TRBJ1-2; clone_size: NA; cdr3_aa: CASSLEVSDYGYTF; cdr3_nt: TGTGCCAGCAGCTTAGAAGTGAGTGACTATGGCTACACCTTC
d_call: NA; v_call: TRBV6-5; j_call: TRBJ2-1; clone_size: NA; cdr3_aa: CASSLDRYNEQFF; cdr3_nt: TGTGCCAGCAGTCTAGACAGGTACAATGAGCAGTTCTTC
d_call: NA; v_call: TRBV5-4; j_call: TRBJ1-2; clone_size: NA; cdr3_aa: CASSQPGHLLVGYTF; cdr3_nt: TGTGCCAGCAGCCAACCGGGACACCTTTTGGTGGGCTACACCTTC
d_call: TRBD1; v_call: TRBV19; j_call: TRBJ2-6; clone_size: NA; cdr3_aa: CASSPTGSSGANVLTF; cdr3_nt: TGTGCCAGTAGCCCGACAGGGAGCTCTGGGGCCAACGTCCTGACTTTC
d_call: NA; v_call: TRBV29-1; j_call: TRBJ1-4; clone_size: NA; cdr3_aa: CSVVEGIGLFF; cdr3_nt: TGCAGCGTTGTGGAGGGGATCGGACTGTTTTTT
d_call: NA; v_call: TRBV6-5; j_call: TRBJ1-2; clone_size: NA; cdr3_aa: CATVALDYGYTF; cdr3_nt: TGTGCCACCGTGGCCCTCGACTATGGCTACACCTTC
d_call: TRBD1; v_call: TRBV24-1; j_call: TRBJ1-1; clone_size: NA; cdr3_aa: CATSDRDRGPGNTEAFF; cdr3_nt: TGTGCCACCAGTGATCGGGACAGGGGGCCAGGGAACACTGAAGCTTTCTTT